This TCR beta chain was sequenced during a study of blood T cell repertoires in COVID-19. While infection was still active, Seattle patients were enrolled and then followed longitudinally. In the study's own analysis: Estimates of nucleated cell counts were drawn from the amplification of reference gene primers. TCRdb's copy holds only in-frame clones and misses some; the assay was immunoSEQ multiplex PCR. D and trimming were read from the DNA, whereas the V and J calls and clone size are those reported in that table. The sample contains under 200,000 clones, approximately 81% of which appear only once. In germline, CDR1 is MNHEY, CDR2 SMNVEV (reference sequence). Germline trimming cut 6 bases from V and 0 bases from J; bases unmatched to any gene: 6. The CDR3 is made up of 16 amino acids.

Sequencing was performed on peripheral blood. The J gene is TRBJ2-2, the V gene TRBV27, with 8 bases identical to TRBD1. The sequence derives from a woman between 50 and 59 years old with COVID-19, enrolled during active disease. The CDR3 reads CASSLPQGANTGELFF. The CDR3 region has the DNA TGTGCCAGCAGCCTACCACAGGGGGCGAACACCGGGGAGCTGTTTTTT.